A single sample gave rise to the 29 T cell receptor beta chains below, sequenced in a study of blood T cell dynamics during melanoma immunotherapy. Time point: pre-treatment baseline. TCRdb's table, derived via immunoSEQ multiplex PCR, lists solely in-frame clones and lacks some. The profile shows over 8,500 clones, around 90% of them singletons. Specimen: blood, collected from a patient treated with checkpoint blockade. Receptor source: a human donor with melanoma.

The chain couples TRBV27 to TRBJ2-3, with a weak D call TRBD2 (5 bases). There are 16 residues in the CDR3. Germline CDR1 MNHEY, CDR2 SMNVEV (reference sequence). Trimming took off 6 bases at V and 6 bases at J, with 22 bases between the two ends. Written as DNA, the CDR3 is TGTGCCAGCAGCCCCTTGAGTGGGAGAATACGGGATACGCAGTATTTT. Translated: CASSPLSGRIRDTQYF.

The V call is TRBV11-2, the J call TRBJ2-3; the match to TRBD2 covers 12 bases. Germline loops: CDR1 SGHAT, CDR2 FQNNGV. The CDR3 covers 17 residues. Trimming at V came to 2 bases and at J to 8 bases, leaving 11 bases not matched to a gene. The CDR3 DNA reads as TGTGCCAGCAGCTTAACAACTCTAGCGGGAGGGCCCGGTACGCAGTATTTT. It translates to CASSLTTLAGGPGTQYF.

V and J are TRBV6-1 and TRBJ2-1; 7 bases are shared with TRBD2. J was trimmed by 2 bases and V by 6 bases; bases with no gene match: 7. This CDR3 is built from 15 residues. Germline-derived CDR1 and CDR2 are MNHNS and SASEGT. CDR3 nucleotide sequence: TGTGCCAGCAGATTTAGCCGGGGGGCCTACAATGAGCAGTTCTTC. Translating gives CASRFSRGAYNEQFF.

This rearrangement joins TRBV5-6 to TRBJ2-3, with a possible D match to TRBD1 (9 bases). This CDR3 contains 18 residues. CDR1 is SGHDT, CDR2 YYEEEE, per germline. Deletions cut 0 bases from V and 3 bases from J, with 20 bases between. Written as DNA, the CDR3 is TGTGCCAGCAGCTTGGGATCGGGAGGGACAGGGTGGACAGATACGCAGTATTTT. Residues: CASSLGSGGTGWTDTQYF. Drawing the rest from reference TRBV5-6 and TRBJ2-3, the complete variable domain is DAGVTQSPTHLIKTRGQQVTLRCSPKSGHDTVSWYQQALGQGPQFIFQYYEEEERQRGNFPDRFSGHQFPNYSSELNVNALLLGDSALYLCASSLGSGGTGWTDTQYFGPGTRLTVL.

The chain carries TRBV7-8 and TRBJ2-7; tentatively, D is TRBD1 (6 bases). Germline loops: CDR1 SGHVS, CDR2 FQNEAQ. This CDR3 contains 16 residues. V lost 3 bases to trimming and J lost 7 bases, with 22 bases between them. CDR3 DNA sequence: TGTGCCAGCAGCTTCGGAACCTGGCAGGGGAGCTGGGAGCAGTACTTC. Translation: CASSFGTWQGSWEQYF.

The gene calls are TRBV11-1 and TRBJ1-2; 9 positions match TRBD1. The CDR3 runs 15 residues. V was pared by 3 bases and J by 4 bases, with 6 bases of the junction left unmatched. Germline CDR1 and CDR2: SGHAT and FQDESV (reference sequence). The CDR3 here is CASSLGQGRTYGYTF. CDR3 DNA sequence: TGTGCCAGCAGCTTGGGACAGGGCCGGACCTATGGCTACACCTTC.

The chain is built from TRBV4-2 and TRBJ2-1; D remains unclear. Germline CDR1 is LGHNA and CDR2 is YNFKEQ. CDR3 length equals 11 residues. Trimming took 4 bases from V and 10 from J, leaving 8 bases between them. The CDR3 loop reads CASSLLAEQFF. CDR3 nucleotides: TGTGCCAGCAGCCTCCTCGCCGAGCAGTTCTTC.

This chain joins TRBV12-5 and TRBJ2-3; 7 nucleotides line up with TRBD1. Losses at the gene ends were 5 bases for V and 0 bases for J; bases not matched to a gene: 2. CDR1 is LGHNT, CDR2 FRNRAP, per germline. The CDR3 is 14 residues long. The CDR3 loop is CASGPGQSTDTQYF. CDR3 in DNA: TGTGCTAGTGGTCCGGGACAGAGCACAGATACGCAGTATTTT.

The V gene is TRBV6-6, the J gene TRBJ1-4; 7 nucleotides agree with TRBD1. The CDR3 is 14 residues long. Germline assignment: CDR1 MNHNY and CDR2 SVGAGI (reference sequence). V shed 6 bases, J shed 8 bases, and the junction held 9 bases outside the gene matches. The CDR3 loop reads CASRKTGRGEKLFF. CDR3 in DNA: TGTGCCAGCAGAAAGACAGGGAGGGGCGAAAAACTGTTTTTT.

This chain links TRBV7-9 with TRBJ2-5, with 7 positions matching TRBD2. The CDR3 totals 15 residues. Per the germline V gene, CDR1 is SEHNR and CDR2 is FQNEAQ (reference sequence). The trim removed 0 bases at V and 5 bases at J, leaving 6 bases unmatched. The chain's CDR3 is CASSLAGGSRETQYF. CDR3 DNA sequence: TGTGCCAGCAGCTTAGCGGGGGGGTCCAGGGAGACCCAGTACTTC. Full variable domain (rest looked up from reference TRBV7-9 and TRBJ2-5): DTGVSQNPRHKITKRGQNVTFRCDPISEHNRLYWYRQTLGQGPEFLTYFQNEAQLEKSRLLSDRFSAERPKGSFSTLEIQRTEQGDSAMYLCASSLAGGSRETQYFGPGTRLLVL.

The chain joins TRBV6-5 to TRBJ1-1; D possibly corresponds to TRBD1 (6 bases). Germline V lookup: CDR1 MNHEY, CDR2 SVGAGI. V was clipped by 5 bases and J by 12 bases, with 16 bases between them. The CDR3 sequence is 12 residues long. The CDR3 loop is CASSRAGGAPFF. CDR3 nucleotide sequence: TGTGCCAGCAGTCGCGCGGGGGGGGCTCCTTTCTTT.

The V and J genes are TRBV30 and TRBJ2-2; possibly TRBD2 for D (5 bases). Trimming left V 7 bases short and J 6 bases short, with 21 bases between. This CDR3 comprises 15 residues. Germline CDR1 and CDR2: GTSNPN and SVGIG (reference sequence). The CDR3 protein is CAYRGLSGRAGELFF. The CDR3 nucleotides read TGTGCCTACCGCGGGCTCTCGGGCCGGGCCGGGGAGCTGTTTTTT.

The chain carries TRBV6-5 and TRBJ2-7; either TRBD1 or TRBD2 may fit D (5 bases each). The CDR3 spans 14 residues. V shed 6 bases and J shed 0 bases, with 12 bases lying between them. CDR1 MNHEY and CDR2 SVGAGI come from the germline V gene. CDR3 in DNA: TGTGCCAGCAGGAGGGACCAGAGCTCCTACGAGCAGTACTTC. Translated, it gives CASRRDQSSYEQYF.

In nucleotides, the CDR3 is TGTGCCAGCAGCCCCACGGTGGGCGAGCAGTACTTC. It translates to CASSPTVGEQYF. The chain links TRBV2 to TRBJ2-7, with no clear D. With 6 bases removed from V and 6 bases from J, the gap between germline ends came to 12 bases. The CDR3 has 12 residues. Germline-derived CDR1 and CDR2 are SNHLY and FYNNEI.

The chain links TRBV2 to TRBJ1-2, with D perhaps matching TRBD1 (5 bases). Trimming removed 6 bases from V and 8 bases from J, with 16 bases in between. The CDR3 consists of 13 residues. The germline gives CDR1 SNHLY, CDR2 FYNNEI. The CDR3 DNA is TGTGCCAGCAGGCAGGGTTTTTCGGGGGGCTACACCTTC. This gives the protein CASRQGFSGGYTF.

The genes are TRBV7-9 and TRBJ2-7, with TRBD1 matching 8 bases. Looked up from germline, CDR1 is SEHNR and CDR2 is FQNEAQ (reference sequence). V shed 3 bases and J 10 bases; nucleotides not matched to a gene: 11. The CDR3 consists of 14 residues. CDR3 amino acids: CASSFAGTGGSQYF. The CDR3 nucleotides are TGTGCCAGCAGCTTCGCGGGGACAGGCGGGTCTCAGTACTTC.

This clone was recorded once. The chain is built from TRBV10-3 and TRBJ2-3, with 7 bases matching TRBD2. Per germline, CDR1 ENHRY and CDR2 SYGVKD. Trimming took 8 bases from V and 1 from J; bases not matched to a gene: 12. The CDR3 contains 16 residues. The CDR3 DNA reads TGTGCCATCGGGCCCAGGGAGGGCGGGGGCACAGATACGCAGTATTTT. It specifies CAIGPREGGGTDTQYF.

V is TRBV7-6 and J is TRBJ2-7; 9 positions match TRBD1. This CDR3 spans 15 amino acids. J was trimmed by 1 base and V by 5 bases; bases with no gene match: 6. Per germline, CDR1 SGHVS and CDR2 FNYEAQ. CDR3 region: CASSPGTGWSYEQYF. CDR3 sequence (DNA): TGTGCCAGCAGCCCCGGGACAGGGTGGTCCTACGAGCAGTACTTC.

V gene TRBV4-1 combines with J gene TRBJ1-4, with D hard to call. This CDR3 is built from 16 residues. Trimming pared 3 bases from V and 0 bases from J, leaving 11 bases between. Germline V gene sequence: CDR1 MGHRA, CDR2 YSYEKL. The CDR3 here is CASSHPPTSTNEKLFF. DNA of the CDR3: TGCGCCAGCAGCCACCCCCCCACATCAACTAATGAAAAACTGTTTTTT.

The chain uses TRBV7-8 and TRBJ2-1, with TRBD1 matching 7 bases. Germline loops: CDR1 SGHVS, CDR2 FQNEAQ. V lost 5 bases, J lost 4 bases, and 8 bases stayed unmatched. The CDR3 has 15 amino acids. CDR3 sequence reads: CASSPRQGPYNEQFF. The CDR3 nucleotides are TGTGCCAGCAGCCCCCGACAGGGCCCTTACAATGAGCAGTTCTTC.

This sequence joins TRBV11-3 and TRBJ2-3; TRBD2 aligns across 11 bases. CDR3 length: 15 residues. The V gene end was trimmed by 5 bases and the J gene end by 3 bases; junction bases not matched to a gene: 4. The germline CDR1 and CDR2 sequences are SGHNT and YENEEA. CDR3 bases: TGTGCCAGCAGCCGGACTAGCGGGCATACAGATACGCAGTATTTT. Translated: CASSRTSGHTDTQYF.

The CDR3 protein is CASSPMTGGYNEQFF. CDR3 in DNA: TGTGCCAGCTCACCAATGACGGGAGGGTACAATGAGCAGTTCTTC. This sequence joins TRBV18 and TRBJ2-1; the match to TRBD2 covers 8 bases. CDR3 length: 15 amino acids. CDR1 and CDR2 from the germline V gene are KGHSH and LQKENI. V was pared by 2 bases and J by 4 bases, with 4 bases of the junction left unmatched.

The chain couples TRBV5-1 to TRBJ1-5; no clear D gene. Germline CDR1 and CDR2: SGHRS and YFSETQ. The CDR3 has 16 residues. Deletions cut 0 bases from V and 2 bases from J, with 12 bases between. The CDR3 region is CASSLGHPSGNQPQHF. The CDR3 DNA follows: TGCGCCAGCAGCTTGGGGCACCCCTCAGGCAATCAGCCCCAGCATTTT.

The rearrangement links TRBV7-6 to TRBJ1-5; TRBD1 matches 8 bases. Trimming at V came to 5 bases and at J to 4 bases, leaving 4 bases not matched to a gene. Germline values: CDR1 SGHVS, CDR2 FNYEAQ. The CDR3 runs 14 residues. The CDR3 DNA is TGTGCCAGCAGCCCTACAGGGGGGAATCAGCCCCAGCATTTT. Translating gives CASSPTGGNQPQHF.

The gene calls are TRBV28 and TRBJ1-5, with a weak D call TRBD1 (6 bases). Per germline, CDR1 MDHEN and CDR2 SYDVKM. CDR3 length: 15 residues. Deletions cut 6 bases from V and 7 bases from J, with 19 bases between. Here the CDR3 DNA reads TGTGCCAGCAGCTCCCCGGGGGGGGGCGGGCAGCCCCAGCATTTT. As protein: CASSSPGGGGQPQHF.

The V and J genes are TRBV4-3 and TRBJ2-5; D may be TRBD1 or TRBD2 (6 bases each). V lost 0 bases and J lost 2, with 13 bases in between. CDR3 length equals 16 residues. CDR1 is LGHNA, CDR2 YSLEER, per germline. This CDR3 is CASSQELGAGQETQYF. CDR3 coding DNA: TGCGCCAGCAGCCAAGAGTTGGGGGCGGGACAAGAGACCCAGTACTTC.

The chain uses TRBV9 and TRBJ1-6, with a tentative D call TRBD1 (5 bases). The ends were cut back, 3 bases at V and 6 bases at J, with 10 bases in the middle. Germline CDR1 reads SGDLS; CDR2 reads YYNGEE. This CDR3 contains 14 residues. DNA for the CDR3: TGTGCCAGCAGCGGGCTGACAGCTAATTCACCCCTCCACTTT. Translated, it gives CASSGLTANSPLHF.

The rearrangement links TRBV7-3 to TRBJ2-5, with 8 bases fitting TRBD2. The germline gives CDR1 SGHTA, CDR2 FQGTGA. The CDR3 sequence is 15 residues long. Germline trimming cut 5 bases from V and 2 bases from J; bases unmatched to any gene: 7. CDR3 protein: CASSPGRAGQETQYF. For the CDR3, the DNA is TGTGCCAGCAGCCCCGGGAGGGCGGGGCAAGAGACCCAGTACTTC.

CDR3 amino acids: CASSLDARGQGAGEQYF. The CDR3 region has the DNA TGTGCCAGCAGCTTGGATGCCCGGGGACAGGGGGCTGGGGAGCAGTACTTC. V is TRBV5-7 and J is TRBJ2-7, with 12 nucleotides matching TRBD1. TRBV5-7 is an open reading frame, and its role is uncertain. CDR3 length: 17 residues. J was trimmed by 7 bases and V by 0 bases; bases with no gene match: 11.